Sequencing of this T cell receptor beta chain was carried out in a study of blood T cell repertoires in COVID-19. The overall study: Acute and convalescent COVID-19 samples came from the United States, Italy and Spain. The cDNA or gDNA used as material had been derived from T cells, B-cell-depleted T cells, or PBMCs.

The Seattle patients joined while their infection was active and were tracked longitudinally afterward. The authors' processing: Quantification of nucleated cells was approximated via reference gene primer amplification. The table came from immunoSEQ multiplex PCR; TCRdb's copy has only in-frame clones and leaves some out. The V and J calls and clone size were taken over from that table, and D and trimming were inferred from the DNA. The sample lists roughly 200,000 clones; 83% were seen once. Sequencing was performed on peripheral blood. This receptor was identified in a woman aged 25 to 45 with COVID-19, enrolled during active disease.

CDR3 DNA sequence: TGTGCCAGCAGTCTAGCAGCGGGCTCCTACAATGAGCAGTTCTTC. Its translation: CASSLAAGSYNEQFF. V usage is TRBV6-5 and J usage is TRBJ2-1, with D tentatively TRBD2 (6 bases). The CDR3 runs 15 residues. V lost 5 bases and J lost 0, with 11 bases in between. Germline V gives CDR1 MNHEY, CDR2 SVGAGI.